The sequence of this TCR beta chain was determined in a study of control samples from healthy donors and cancer patients. The CDR3 runs to 15 residues. Germline V gene data show CDR1 as SGHRS and CDR2 as YFSETQ. V was clipped by 2 bases and J by 2 bases, with 13 bases between them. Some clones are missing from TCRdb's copy, which holds only in-frame ones; the method was immunoSEQ multiplex PCR. The sample lists more than 80,000 clones, over 85% occurring once. This TCR came from a man between 18 and 35 years old in good health. The source material was blood. The V gene is TRBV5-1, the J gene TRBJ2-5; D is ambiguous. The CDR3 bases are TGCGCCAGCAGCTTCCGTAATGGGTTTCAAGAGACCCAGTACTTC. It yields the protein CASSFRNGFQETQYF.